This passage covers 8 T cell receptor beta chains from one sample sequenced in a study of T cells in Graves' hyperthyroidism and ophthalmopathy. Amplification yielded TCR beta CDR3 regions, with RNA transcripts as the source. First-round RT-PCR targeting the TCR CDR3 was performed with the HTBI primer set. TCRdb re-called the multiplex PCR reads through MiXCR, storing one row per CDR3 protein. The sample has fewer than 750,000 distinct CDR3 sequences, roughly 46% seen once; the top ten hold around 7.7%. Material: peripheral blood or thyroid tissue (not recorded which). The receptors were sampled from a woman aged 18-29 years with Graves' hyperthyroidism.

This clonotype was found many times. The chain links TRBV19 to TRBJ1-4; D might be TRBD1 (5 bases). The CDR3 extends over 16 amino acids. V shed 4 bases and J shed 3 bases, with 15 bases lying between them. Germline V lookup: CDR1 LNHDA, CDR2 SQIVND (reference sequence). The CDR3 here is CASSSVGGLANEKLFF. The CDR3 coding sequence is TGTGCCAGTAGTAGCGTCGGGGGACTTGCTAATGAAAAACTGTTTTTT. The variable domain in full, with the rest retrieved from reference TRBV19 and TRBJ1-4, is DGGITQSPKYLFRKEGQNVTLSCEQNLNHDAMYWYRQDPGQGLRLIYYSQIVNDFQKGDIAEGYSVSREKKESFPLTVTSAQKNPTAFYLCASSSVGGLANEKLFFGSGTQLSVL.

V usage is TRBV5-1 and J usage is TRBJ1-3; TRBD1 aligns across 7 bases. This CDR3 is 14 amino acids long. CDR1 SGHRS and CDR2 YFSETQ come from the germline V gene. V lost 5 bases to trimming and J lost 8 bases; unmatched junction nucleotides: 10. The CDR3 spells CASSYDRAGYTIYF. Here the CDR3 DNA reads TGCGCCAGCAGTTACGACAGGGCCGGCTACACCATATATTTT.

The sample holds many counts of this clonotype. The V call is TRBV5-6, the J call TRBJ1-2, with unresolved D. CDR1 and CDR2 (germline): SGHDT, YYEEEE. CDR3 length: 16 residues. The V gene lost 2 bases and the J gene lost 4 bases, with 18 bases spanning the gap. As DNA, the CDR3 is TGTGCCAGCAGCTTTTTTGACGCGAGCAGGCGCTATGGCTACACCTTC. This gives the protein CASSFFDASRRYGYTF.

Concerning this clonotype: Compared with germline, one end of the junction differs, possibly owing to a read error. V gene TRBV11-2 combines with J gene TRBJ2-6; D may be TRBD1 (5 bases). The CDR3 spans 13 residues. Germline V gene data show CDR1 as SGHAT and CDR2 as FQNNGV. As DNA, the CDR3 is TGTGCCAGCAGCTTCGACAGTCTGAACACTGAAGCTTTC. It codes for CASSFDSLNTEAF.

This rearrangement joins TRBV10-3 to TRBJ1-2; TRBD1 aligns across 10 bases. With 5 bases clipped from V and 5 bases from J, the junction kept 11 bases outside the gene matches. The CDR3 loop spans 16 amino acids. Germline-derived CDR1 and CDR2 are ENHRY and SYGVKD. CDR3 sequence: CAISPYSQGQGYGYTF. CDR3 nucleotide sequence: TGTGCCATCAGTCCTTACTCTCAGGGACAGGGGTATGGCTACACCTTC.

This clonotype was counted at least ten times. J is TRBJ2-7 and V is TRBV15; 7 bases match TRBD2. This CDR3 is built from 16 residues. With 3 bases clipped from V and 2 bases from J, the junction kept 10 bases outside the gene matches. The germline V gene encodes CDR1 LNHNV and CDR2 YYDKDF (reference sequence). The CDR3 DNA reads TGTGCCACCAGCAGCCCTAGCGGAAGCAAAACCTACGAGCAGTACTTC. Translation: CATSSPSGSKTYEQYF. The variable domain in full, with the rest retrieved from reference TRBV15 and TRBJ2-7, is DAMVIQNPRYQVTQFGKPVTLSCSQTLNHNVMYWYQQKSSQAPKLLFHYYDKDFNNEADTPDNFQSRRPNTSFCFLDIRSPGLGDTAMYLCATSSPSGSKTYEQYFGPGTRLTVT.

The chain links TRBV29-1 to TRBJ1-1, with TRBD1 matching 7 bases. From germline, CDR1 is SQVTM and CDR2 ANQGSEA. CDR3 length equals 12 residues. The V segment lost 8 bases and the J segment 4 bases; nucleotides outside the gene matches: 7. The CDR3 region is CSQDQGGTEAFF. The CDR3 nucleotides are TGCAGCCAAGACCAGGGGGGCACTGAAGCTTTCTTT.

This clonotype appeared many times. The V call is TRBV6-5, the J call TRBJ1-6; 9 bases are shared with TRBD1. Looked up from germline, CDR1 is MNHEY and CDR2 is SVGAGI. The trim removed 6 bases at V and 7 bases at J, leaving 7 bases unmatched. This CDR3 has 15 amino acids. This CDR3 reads CASRTGTGQNSPLHF. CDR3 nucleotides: TGTGCCAGCAGGACAGGGACAGGGCAGAATTCACCCCTCCACTTT.